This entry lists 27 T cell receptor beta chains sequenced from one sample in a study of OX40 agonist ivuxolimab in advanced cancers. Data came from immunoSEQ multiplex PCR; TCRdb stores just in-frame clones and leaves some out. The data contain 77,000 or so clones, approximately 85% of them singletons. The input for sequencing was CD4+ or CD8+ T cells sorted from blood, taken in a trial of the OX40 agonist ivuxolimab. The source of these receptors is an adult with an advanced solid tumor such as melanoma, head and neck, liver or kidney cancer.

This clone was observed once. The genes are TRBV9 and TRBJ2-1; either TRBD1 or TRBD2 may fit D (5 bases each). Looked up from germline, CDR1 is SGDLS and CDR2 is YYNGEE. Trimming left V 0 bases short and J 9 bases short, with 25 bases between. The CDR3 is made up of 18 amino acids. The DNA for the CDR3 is TGTGCCAGCAGCGTAGTCCCCCCCGGTGGGGGTAGTTCCGCTGAGCAGTTCTTC. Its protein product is CASSVVPPGGGSSAEQFF.

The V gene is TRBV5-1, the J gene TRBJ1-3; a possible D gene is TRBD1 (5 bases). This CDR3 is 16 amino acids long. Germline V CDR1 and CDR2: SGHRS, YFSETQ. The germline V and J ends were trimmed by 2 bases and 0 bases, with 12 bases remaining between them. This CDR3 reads CASSFQGPDSGNTIYF. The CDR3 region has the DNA TGCGCCAGCAGCTTTCAGGGTCCCGACTCTGGAAACACCATATATTTT. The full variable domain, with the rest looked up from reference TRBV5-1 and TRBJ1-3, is KAGVTQTPRYLIKTRGQQVTLSCSPISGHRSVSWYQQTPGQGLQFLFEYFSETQRNKGNFPGRFSGRQFSNSRSEMNVSTLELGDSALYLCASSFQGPDSGNTIYFGEGSWLTVV.

The CDR3 loop reads CASSLLAGINEQFF. Here the CDR3 DNA reads TGTGCCAGCTCACTTCTAGCGGGGATCAATGAGCAGTTCTTC. The gene calls are TRBV18 and TRBJ2-1; 9 bases match TRBD2. This CDR3 has 14 amino acids. Germline loops: CDR1 KGHSH, CDR2 LQKENI. Germline trimming cut 4 bases from V and 6 bases from J; bases unmatched to any gene: 4.

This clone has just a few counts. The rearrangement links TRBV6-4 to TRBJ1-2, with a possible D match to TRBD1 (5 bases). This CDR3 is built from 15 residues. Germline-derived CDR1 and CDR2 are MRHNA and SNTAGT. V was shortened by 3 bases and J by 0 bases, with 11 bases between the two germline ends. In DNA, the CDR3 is TGTGCCAGCAGTGAAGAGCAGGGAGCTAACTATGGCTACACCTTC. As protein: CASSEEQGANYGYTF.

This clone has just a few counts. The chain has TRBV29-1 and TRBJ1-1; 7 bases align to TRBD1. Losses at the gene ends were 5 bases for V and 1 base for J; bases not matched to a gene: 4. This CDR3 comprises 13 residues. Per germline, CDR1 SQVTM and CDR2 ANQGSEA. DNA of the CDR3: TGCAGCGTTTCGACAGGGCGGAACACTGAAGCTTTCTTT. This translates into CSVSTGRNTEAFF.

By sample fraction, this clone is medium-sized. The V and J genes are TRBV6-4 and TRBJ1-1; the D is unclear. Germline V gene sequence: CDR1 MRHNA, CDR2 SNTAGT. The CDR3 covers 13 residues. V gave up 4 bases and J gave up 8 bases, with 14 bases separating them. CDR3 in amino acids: CASSVTVQTEAFF. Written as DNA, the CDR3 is TGTGCCAGCAGTGTTACAGTCCAGACGGAAGCTTTCTTT.

The chain's CDR3 is CASSPRVRSYNEQFF. CDR3 DNA sequence: TGTGCCAGCAGCCCCCGGGTCCGCTCCTACAATGAGCAGTTCTTC. J is TRBJ2-1 and V is TRBV7-2; no firm D call. The CDR3 is 15 amino acids. The V gene's germline CDR1 is SGHTA and CDR2 FQGNSA. The V gene lost 5 bases and the J gene lost 0 bases, with 11 bases spanning the gap. Together with reference TRBV7-2 and TRBJ2-1, the CDR3 gives the full variable domain: GAGVSQSPSNKVTEKGKDVELRCDPISGHTALYWYRQSLGQGLEFLIYFQGNSAPDKSGLPSDRFSAERTGGSVSTLTIQRTQQEDSAVYLCASSPRVRSYNEQFFGPGTRLTVL.

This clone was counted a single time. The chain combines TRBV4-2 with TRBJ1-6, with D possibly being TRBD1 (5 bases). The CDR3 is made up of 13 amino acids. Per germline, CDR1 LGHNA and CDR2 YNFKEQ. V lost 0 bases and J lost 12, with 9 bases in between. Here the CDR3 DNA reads TGTGCCAGCAGCCAAGATGCCGGGGGACCCCTCCACTTT. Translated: CASSQDAGGPLHF.

This CDR3 reads CASSLGTSGYNEQFF. In DNA form, the CDR3 reads TGCGCCAGCAGCTTGGGGACTAGCGGCTACAATGAGCAGTTCTTC. This chain uses TRBV5-1 with TRBJ2-1; 10 bases align to TRBD2. V lost 0 bases, J lost 3 bases, and 0 bases stayed unmatched. Germline V gene lookup returns CDR1 SGHRS and CDR2 YFSETQ. The CDR3 spans 15 residues.

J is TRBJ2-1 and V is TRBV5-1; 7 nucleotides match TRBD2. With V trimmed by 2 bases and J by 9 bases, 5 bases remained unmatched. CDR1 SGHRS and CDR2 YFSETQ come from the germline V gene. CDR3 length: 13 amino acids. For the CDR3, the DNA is TGCGCCAGCAGCTTTTCGAGGGAGGGTGAGCAGTTCTTC. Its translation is CASSFSREGEQFF.

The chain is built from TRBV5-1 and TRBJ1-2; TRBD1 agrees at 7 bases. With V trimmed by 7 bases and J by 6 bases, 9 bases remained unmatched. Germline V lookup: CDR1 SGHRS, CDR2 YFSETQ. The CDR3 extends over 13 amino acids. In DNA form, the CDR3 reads TGCGCCAGCCGGAGTAACAGGGGCGATGGCTACACCTTC. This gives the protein CASRSNRGDGYTF.

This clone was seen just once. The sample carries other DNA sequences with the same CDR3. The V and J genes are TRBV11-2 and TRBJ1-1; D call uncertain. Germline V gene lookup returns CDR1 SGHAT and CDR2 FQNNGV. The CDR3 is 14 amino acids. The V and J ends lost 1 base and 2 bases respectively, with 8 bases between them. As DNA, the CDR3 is TGTGCCAGCAGCTTAGGCAGGAAAAACACTGAAGCTTTCTTT. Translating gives CASSLGRKNTEAFF.

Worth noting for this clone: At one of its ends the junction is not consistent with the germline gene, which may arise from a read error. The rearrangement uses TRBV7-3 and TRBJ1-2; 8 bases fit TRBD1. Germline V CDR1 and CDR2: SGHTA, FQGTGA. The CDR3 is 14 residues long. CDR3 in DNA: TGTGTCAGCAGCTTAACGGACAGGGACAGGGGCTACACCTTC. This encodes CVSSLTDRDRGYTF.

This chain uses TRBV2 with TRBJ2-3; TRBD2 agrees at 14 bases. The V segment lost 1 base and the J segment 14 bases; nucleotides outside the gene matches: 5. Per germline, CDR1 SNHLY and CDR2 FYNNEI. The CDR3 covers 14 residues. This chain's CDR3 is CASSEGGTSGRGYF. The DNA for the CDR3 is TGTGCCAGCAGTGAAGGGGGGACTAGCGGGAGAGGGTATTTT.

The DNA of the CDR3 is TGTGCCAGCAGCTTCCGACAGGCGAACTACAATGAGCAGTTCTTC. It specifies CASSFRQANYNEQFF. V usage is TRBV7-3 and J usage is TRBJ2-1, with a weak D call TRBD1 (6 bases). Germline CDR1 and CDR2: SGHTA and FQGTGA. The CDR3 consists of 15 residues. Deletions cut 3 bases from V and 3 bases from J, with 12 bases between.

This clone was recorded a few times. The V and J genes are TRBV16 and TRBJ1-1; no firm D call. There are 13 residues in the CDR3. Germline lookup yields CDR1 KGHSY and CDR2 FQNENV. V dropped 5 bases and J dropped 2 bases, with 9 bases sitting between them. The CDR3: CASSSSSNTEAFF. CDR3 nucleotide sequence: TGTGCCAGCAGCTCGTCTAGCAACACTGAAGCTTTCTTT.

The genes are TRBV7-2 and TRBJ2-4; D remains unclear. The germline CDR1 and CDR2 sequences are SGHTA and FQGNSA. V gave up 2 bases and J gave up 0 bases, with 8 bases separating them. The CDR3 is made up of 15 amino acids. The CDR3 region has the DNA TGTGCCAGCAGCTTAAATCAGCTAGCCAAAAACATTCAGTACTTC. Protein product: CASSLNQLAKNIQYF.

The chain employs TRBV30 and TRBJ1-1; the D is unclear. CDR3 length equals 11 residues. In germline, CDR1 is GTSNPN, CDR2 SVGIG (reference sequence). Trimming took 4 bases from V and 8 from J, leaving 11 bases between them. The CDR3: CAWTGILEAFF. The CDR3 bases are TGTGCCTGGACCGGGATCCTGGAAGCTTTCTTT.

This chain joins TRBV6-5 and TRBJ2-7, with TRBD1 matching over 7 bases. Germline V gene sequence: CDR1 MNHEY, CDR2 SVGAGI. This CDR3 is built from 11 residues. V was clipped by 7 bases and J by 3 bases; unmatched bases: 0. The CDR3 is CASTGGYEQYF. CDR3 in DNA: TGTGCCAGCACAGGGGGCTACGAGCAGTACTTC.

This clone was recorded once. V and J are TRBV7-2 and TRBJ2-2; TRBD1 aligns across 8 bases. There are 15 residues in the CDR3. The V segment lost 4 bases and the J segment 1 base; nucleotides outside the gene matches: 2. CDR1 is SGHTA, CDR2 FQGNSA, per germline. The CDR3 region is CASSSGTGNTGELFF. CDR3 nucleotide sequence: TGTGCCAGCAGCTCCGGGACAGGGAACACCGGGGAGCTGTTTTTT.

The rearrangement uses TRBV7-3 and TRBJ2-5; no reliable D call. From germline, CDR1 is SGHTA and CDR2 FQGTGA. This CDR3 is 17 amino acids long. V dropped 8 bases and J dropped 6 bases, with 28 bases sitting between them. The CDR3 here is CASPIITRVLNGKTQYF. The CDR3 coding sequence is TGTGCCAGCCCCATAATCACTCGGGTATTAAATGGAAAGACCCAGTACTTC.

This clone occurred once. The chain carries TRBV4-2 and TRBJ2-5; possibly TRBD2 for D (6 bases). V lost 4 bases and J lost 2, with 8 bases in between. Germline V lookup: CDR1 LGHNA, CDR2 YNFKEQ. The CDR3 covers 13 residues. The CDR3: CASSRGLQETQYF. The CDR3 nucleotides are TGTGCCAGCAGCCGGGGACTGCAAGAGACCCAGTACTTC.

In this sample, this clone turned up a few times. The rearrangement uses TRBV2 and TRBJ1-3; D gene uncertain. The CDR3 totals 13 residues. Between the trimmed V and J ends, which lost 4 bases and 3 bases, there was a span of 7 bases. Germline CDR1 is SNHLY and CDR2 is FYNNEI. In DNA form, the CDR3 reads TGTGCCAGCAGTGTGCACAGTGGAAACACCATATATTTT. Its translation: CASSVHSGNTIYF.

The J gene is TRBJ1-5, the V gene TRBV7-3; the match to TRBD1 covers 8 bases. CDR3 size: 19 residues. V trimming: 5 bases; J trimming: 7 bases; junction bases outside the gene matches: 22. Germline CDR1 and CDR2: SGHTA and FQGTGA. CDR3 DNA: TGTGCCAGCAGCACCCGGGACAGGAAGGAGGGAACACTTTCCCAGCCCCAGCATTTT. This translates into CASSTRDRKEGTLSQPQHF.

CDR3 sequence (DNA): TGTGCCAGCAGTTTTGGGGGGGACTATAATTCACCCCTCCACTTT. This gives the protein CASSFGGDYNSPLHF. J is TRBJ1-6 and V is TRBV27; a weak D match, TRBD1 (5 bases). The CDR3 totals 15 residues. V was pared by 3 bases and J by 3 bases, with 9 bases between. The germline gives CDR1 MNHEY, CDR2 SMNVEV (reference sequence).

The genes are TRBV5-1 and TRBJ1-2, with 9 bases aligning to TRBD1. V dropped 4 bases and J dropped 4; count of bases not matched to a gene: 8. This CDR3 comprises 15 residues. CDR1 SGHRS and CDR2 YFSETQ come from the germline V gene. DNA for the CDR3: TGCGCCAGCAGCGGGGGGACAGGGTCGGGCTATGGCTACACCTTC. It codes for CASSGGTGSGYGYTF.

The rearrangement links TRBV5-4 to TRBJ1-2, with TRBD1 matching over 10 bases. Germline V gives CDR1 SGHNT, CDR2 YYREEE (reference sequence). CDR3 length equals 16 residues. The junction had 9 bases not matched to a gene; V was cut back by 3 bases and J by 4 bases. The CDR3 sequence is CASSSRGTGDGYGYTF. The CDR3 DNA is TGTGCCAGCAGCTCCAGGGGGACAGGGGACGGCTATGGCTACACCTTC.